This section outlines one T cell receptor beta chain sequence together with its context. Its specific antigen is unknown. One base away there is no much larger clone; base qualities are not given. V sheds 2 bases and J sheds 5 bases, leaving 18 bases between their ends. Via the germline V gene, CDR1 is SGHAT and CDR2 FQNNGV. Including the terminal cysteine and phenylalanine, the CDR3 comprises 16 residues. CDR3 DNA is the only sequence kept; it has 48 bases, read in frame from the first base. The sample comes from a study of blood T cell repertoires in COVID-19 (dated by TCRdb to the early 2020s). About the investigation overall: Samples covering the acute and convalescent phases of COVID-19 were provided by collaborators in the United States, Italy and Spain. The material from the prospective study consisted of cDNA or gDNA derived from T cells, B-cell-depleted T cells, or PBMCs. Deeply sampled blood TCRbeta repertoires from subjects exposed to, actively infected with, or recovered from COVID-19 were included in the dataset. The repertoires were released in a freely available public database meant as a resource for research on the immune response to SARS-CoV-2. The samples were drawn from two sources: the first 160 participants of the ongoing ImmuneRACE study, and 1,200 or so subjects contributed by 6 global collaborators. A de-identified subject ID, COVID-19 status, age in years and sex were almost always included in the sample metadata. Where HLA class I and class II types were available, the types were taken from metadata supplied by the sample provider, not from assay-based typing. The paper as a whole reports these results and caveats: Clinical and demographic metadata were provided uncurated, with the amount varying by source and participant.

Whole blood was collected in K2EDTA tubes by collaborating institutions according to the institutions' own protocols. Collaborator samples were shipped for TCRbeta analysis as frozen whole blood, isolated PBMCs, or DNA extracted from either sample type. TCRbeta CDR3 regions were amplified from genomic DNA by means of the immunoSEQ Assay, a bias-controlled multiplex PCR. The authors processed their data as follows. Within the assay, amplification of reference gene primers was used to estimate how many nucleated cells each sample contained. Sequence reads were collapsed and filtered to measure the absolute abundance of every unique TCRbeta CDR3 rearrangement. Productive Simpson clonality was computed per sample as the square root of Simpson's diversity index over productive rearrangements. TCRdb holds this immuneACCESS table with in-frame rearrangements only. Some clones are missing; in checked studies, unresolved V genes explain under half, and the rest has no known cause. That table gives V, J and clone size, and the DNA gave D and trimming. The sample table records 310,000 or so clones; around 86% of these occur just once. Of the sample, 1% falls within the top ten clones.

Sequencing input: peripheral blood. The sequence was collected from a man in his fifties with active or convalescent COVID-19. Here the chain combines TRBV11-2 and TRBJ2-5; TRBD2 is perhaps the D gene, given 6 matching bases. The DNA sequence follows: TGTGCCAGCAGCTTAAGGTCACTCCAAAGCGGGGAGACCCAGTACTTC. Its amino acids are CASSLRSLQSGETQYF.